These 14 T cell receptor beta chains share one sample of origin, sequenced in a study of cytomegalovirus exposure and HLA in healthy donors. The PCR made use of 60 Vbeta and 13 Jbeta primers. Assay used: immunoSEQ multiplex PCR; TCRdb lists only in-frame clones, some missing. Among some 150,000 clones listed, about 76% were seen once. The sample consisted of PBMCs. These receptors all come from a male donor in good health and CMV-seronegative.

The chain recombines TRBV6-1 with TRBJ1-1; TRBD1 matches 7 bases. V trimming: 4 bases; J trimming: 11 bases; junction bases outside the gene matches: 7. CDR1 and CDR2 from the germline V gene are MNHNS and SASEGT. The CDR3 length is 12 residues. CDR3 bases: TGTGCCAGCAGTGGAGGGGGCAAGATTGCTTTCTTT. Translated: CASSGGGKIAFF.

The V gene is TRBV7-9, the J gene TRBJ2-7, with D maybe TRBD2 (6 bases). V gave up 1 base and J gave up 3 bases, with 10 bases separating them. The CDR3 consists of 14 residues. Germline values: CDR1 SEHNR, CDR2 FQNEAQ (reference sequence). The CDR3 loop reads CASSLGRDHYEQYF. The DNA of the CDR3 is TGTGCCAGCAGCTTAGGGCGGGATCACTACGAGCAGTACTTC. Filled out from reference TRBV7-9 and TRBJ2-7, the complete variable domain reads DTGVSQNPRHKITKRGQNVTFRCDPISEHNRLYWYRQTLGQGPEFLTYFQNEAQLEKSRLLSDRFSAERPKGSFSTLEIQRTEQGDSAMYLCASSLGRDHYEQYFGPGTRLTVT.

Notes on this clone: The junction departs from the called germline gene at one end, perhaps through a read error. The CDR3 is CASSTDRVNEQFF. Here the CDR3 DNA reads TGTGCTAGCAGCACGGACAGGGTTAATGAGCAGTTCTTC. The V gene is TRBV7-7, the J gene TRBJ2-1; TRBD1 matches at 8 bases. The germline CDR1 and CDR2 sequences are SSHAT and FNYEAQ (reference sequence). The CDR3 contains 13 residues.

This clone was seen a few times. The gene calls are TRBV14 and TRBJ2-1; TRBD2 might be the D (5 bases). The V end lost 2 bases, the J end lost 3 bases, and 17 bases lay between the germline ends. This CDR3 spans 17 amino acids. Germline V lookup: CDR1 SGHDN, CDR2 FVKESK. For the CDR3, the DNA is TGTGCCAGCAGCCAACCCGTCGGGGTTAGCAGCTACAATGAGCAGTTCTTC. Its translation is CASSQPVGVSSYNEQFF. The entire variable domain, with the rest obtained from reference TRBV14 and TRBJ2-1, is as follows: EAGVTQFPSHSVIEKGQTVTLRCDPISGHDNLYWYRRVMGKEIKFLLHFVKESKQDESGMPNNRFLAERTGGTYSTLKVQPAELEDSGVYFCASSQPVGVSSYNEQFFGPGTRLTVL.

This clone was seen just once. V and J are TRBV18 and TRBJ1-2; TRBD1 agrees at 7 bases. Germline values: CDR1 KGHSH, CDR2 LQKENI. This CDR3 is built from 13 residues. After removal of 4 bases from V and 4 bases from J, the junction contained 3 bases not matched to a gene. CDR3 bases: TGTGCCAGCTCACTACAGGGGTTCTATGGCTACACCTTC. Its protein is CASSLQGFYGYTF.

The sample holds a few counts of this clone. The gene calls are TRBV5-4 and TRBJ2-7; 11 nucleotides agree with TRBD2. This CDR3 has 15 residues. The V and J ends lost 0 bases and 4 bases, in that order; junction bases with no gene match: 3. Germline assignment: CDR1 SGHNT and CDR2 YYREEE (reference sequence). The CDR3 loop is CASSLEASGRYEQYF. The CDR3 coding sequence is TGTGCCAGCAGCTTGGAGGCTAGCGGGAGGTACGAGCAGTACTTC.

The CDR3 DNA reads TGTGCCAGCACCTTCAGGGGTGGCTATGGCTACACCTTC. Protein: CASTFRGGYGYTF. The chain carries TRBV7-8 and TRBJ1-2; weak D call: TRBD1 (6 bases). CDR3 length: 13 residues. Per germline, CDR1 SGHVS and CDR2 FQNEAQ. V lost 7 bases to trimming and J lost 4 bases, with 13 bases between them. The full variable domain, its missing parts supplied by reference TRBV7-8 and TRBJ1-2, is GAGVSQSPRYKVAKRGQDVALRCDPISGHVSLFWYQQALGQGPEFLTYFQNEAQLDKSGLPSDRFFAERPEGSVSTLKIQRTQQEDSAVYLCASTFRGGYGYTFGSGTRLTVV.

The CDR3 DNA sequence: TGTGCCATCAGTGATTGGACTCCGAACACTGAAGCTTTCTTT. Its protein is CAISDWTPNTEAFF. This chain connects TRBV10-3 to TRBJ1-1; D is unresolved. Trimming took 3 bases from V and 1 from J, leaving 9 bases between them. Germline loops: CDR1 ENHRY, CDR2 SYGVKD. CDR3 length: 14 amino acids.

V usage is TRBV19 and J usage is TRBJ1-5; a possible D gene is TRBD1 (5 bases). This CDR3 has 15 amino acids. V lost 8 bases and J 4 bases, leaving 18 bases between the germline ends. The germline V gene encodes CDR1 LNHDA and CDR2 SQIVND (reference sequence). The CDR3 sequence: CASVPHGGRNQPQHF. The CDR3 nucleotides are TGTGCCAGTGTTCCCCATGGGGGGAGGAATCAGCCCCAGCATTTT. The variable domain in full, completed from reference TRBV19 and TRBJ1-5, reads DGGITQSPKYLFRKEGQNVTLSCEQNLNHDAMYWYRQDPGQGLRLIYYSQIVNDFQKGDIAEGYSVSREKKESFPLTVTSAQKNPTAFYLCASVPHGGRNQPQHFGDGTRLSIL.

The rearrangement uses TRBV7-9 and TRBJ1-5, with D tentatively TRBD1 (6 bases). CDR3 length equals 13 residues. V was cut by 5 bases and J by 4 bases, with 9 bases left in between. Germline V gene sequence: CDR1 SEHNR, CDR2 FQNEAQ (reference sequence). The CDR3 spells CASSEGGNQPQHF. The CDR3 DNA reads TGTGCCAGCAGCGAGGGGGGGAATCAGCCCCAGCATTTT.

The chain couples TRBV29-1 to TRBJ2-2; D may be TRBD1 (5 bases). Between the trimmed V and J ends, which lost 7 bases and 0 bases, there was a span of 12 bases. Per the germline V gene, CDR1 is SQVTM and CDR2 is ANQGSEA. The CDR3 totals 14 residues. This CDR3 reads CSARQISNTGELFF. The CDR3 DNA reads TGCAGCGCCCGACAGATTTCGAACACCGGGGAGCTGTTTTTT.

Here the CDR3 reads CASRRLAGATYEQYF. In nucleotides, the CDR3 is TGTGCCAGTAGGAGACTAGCGGGAGCCACCTACGAGCAGTACTTC. This chain joins TRBV19 and TRBJ2-7; 12 nucleotides line up with TRBD2. V lost 6 bases to trimming and J lost 2 bases; unmatched junction nucleotides: 5. There are 15 residues in the CDR3. Germline CDR1 is LNHDA and CDR2 is SQIVND (reference sequence).

This rearrangement joins TRBV5-8 to TRBJ2-1, with 15 nucleotides matching TRBD2. With V trimmed by 0 bases and J by 10 bases, 2 bases remained unmatched. Germline CDR1 reads SGHTS; CDR2 reads YDEGEE. The length of the CDR3 is 15 residues. CDR3 sequence (DNA): TGTGCCAGCAGCTTGGGGACTAGCGGGAGGGGAGAGCAGTTCTTC. It specifies CASSLGTSGRGEQFF.

This chain uses TRBV11-2 with TRBJ2-7; D perhaps matches TRBD2 (5 bases). V lost 5 bases to trimming and J lost 3 bases, with 11 bases between them. The CDR3 spans 13 residues. From germline, CDR1 is SGHAT and CDR2 FQNNGV. The CDR3 DNA reads as TGTGCCAGCAGCATACAAACTAGCTACGAGCAGTACTTC. It yields the protein CASSIQTSYEQYF.